The rows below give T cell receptor beta chains drawn from one sample of a study of blood T cell repertoires in COVID-19. TCRdb keeps only in-frame clones here, not all; method: immunoSEQ multiplex PCR. Of 350,000 or so clones detected, around 88% appear once; the ten largest clones hold 2.5% to 3.5%. The sequencing sample was made of peripheral blood. The receptors originated from a man younger than 45 with active or convalescent COVID-19. The CDR3 runs from the conserved cysteine through the conserved F or W. Each record gives: D gene, J gene, clone size, CDR3 length, V gene, CDR3 protein, CDR3 DNA. The D gene is left open where the match is weak. The size of a clone is reported for some rows only, either as once, few or many, or as a class for expanded clones.

D: TRBD1; J: TRBJ2-7; size: .; length: 16; V: TRBV28; CDR3: CASSFRRDRGDYEQYF; DNA: TGTGCCAGCAGTTTCCGCCGGGACAGGGGGGACTACGAGCAGTACTTC
D: TRBD1; J: TRBJ1-4; size: few; length: 17; V: TRBV5-5; CDR3: CASSFVRGPPTNEKLFF; DNA: TGTGCCAGCAGCTTCGTTAGGGGGCCTCCAACTAATGAAAAACTGTTTTTT
D: .; J: TRBJ1-2; size: few; length: 13; V: TRBV9; CDR3: CASSPGGNYGYTF; DNA: TGTGCCAGCAGCCCTGGGGGGAACTATGGCTACACCTTC
D: .; J: TRBJ2-2; size: .; length: 13; V: TRBV30; CDR3: CAWSVLGSGELFF; DNA: TGTGCCTGGAGTGTACTAGGTTCCGGGGAGCTGTTTTTT
D: .; J: TRBJ2-1; size: .; length: 12; V: TRBV7-9; CDR3: CASSTRLSEQFF; DNA: TGTGCCAGCAGCACCAGACTCAGTGAGCAGTTCTTC
D: .; J: TRBJ1-1; size: .; length: 16; V: TRBV11-2; CDR3: CASSLEGGSLNTEAFF; DNA: TGTGCCAGCAGCTTAGAGGGAGGCAGCCTGAACACTGAAGCTTTCTTT
D: TRBD1; J: TRBJ2-7; size: .; length: 15; V: TRBV11-2; CDR3: CASSLSDRGAYEQYF; DNA: TGTGCCAGCAGCTTGTCTGACAGGGGCGCCTACGAGCAGTACTTC
D: .; J: TRBJ1-2; size: few; length: 15; V: TRBV6-5; CDR3: CASSYVSEANYGYTF; DNA: TGTGCCAGCAGTTACGTGTCAGAGGCTAACTATGGCTACACCTTC
D: .; J: TRBJ1-1; size: .; length: 13; V: TRBV6-5; CDR3: CASYLPVNTEAFF; DNA: TGTGCCAGCTACCTACCGGTGAACACTGAAGCTTTCTTT
D: TRBD1; J: TRBJ1-4; size: .; length: 15; V: TRBV5-5; CDR3: CASSSRTGSNEKLFF; DNA: TGTGCCAGCAGCTCGAGGACAGGATCTAATGAAAAACTGTTTTTT
D: .; J: TRBJ2-7; size: .; length: 14; V: TRBV14; CDR3: CASSQNWGVYEQYF; DNA: TGTGCCAGCAGCCAAAATTGGGGGGTCTACGAGCAGTACTTC